The 12 T cell receptor beta chains in this list originate from one sample, sequenced in a study of blood T cell repertoires in COVID-19. The repertoire was sequenced with immunoSEQ multiplex PCR; TCRdb's copy has only in-frame clones and lacks some. The data contain around 140,000 clones, 84% of them singletons. The sample taken for sequencing was PBMCs or T cells enriched from blood (not recorded which). Receptors originate from a woman aged 50 to 60 with acute COVID-19.

J is TRBJ2-4 and V is TRBV30; D is possibly TRBD1 (6 bases). The V and J ends lost 1 base and 0 bases respectively, with 22 bases between them. CDR3 size: 19 residues. Germline V CDR1 and CDR2: GTSNPN, SVGIG (reference sequence). CDR3 nucleotides: TGTGCCTGGAGTGGGAGCGCGGACAGCCTTCTACTAGCCAAAAACATTCAGTACTTC. Translated, it gives CAWSGSADSLLLAKNIQYF.

This chain uses TRBV6-5 with TRBJ2-7; 10 nucleotides align to TRBD1. This CDR3 region has 14 residues. V gave up 6 bases and J gave up 4 bases; unmatched junction bases: 6. Per the germline V gene, CDR1 is MNHEY and CDR2 is SVGAGI. This CDR3 reads CASRTGGARYEQYF. DNA of the CDR3: TGTGCCAGCAGGACAGGGGGCGCGAGGTACGAGCAGTACTTC.

The chain uses TRBV18 and TRBJ1-1, with TRBD1 as a possible D gene (6 bases). The CDR3 spans 15 residues. Germline-derived CDR1 and CDR2 are KGHSH and LQKENI. Trimming cost V 4 bases and J 5 bases, with 17 bases left between them. For the CDR3, the DNA is TGTGCCAGCTCACTTCAGGGGAGTGTAAGGACTGAAGCTTTCTTT. This codes for CASSLQGSVRTEAFF.

In DNA form, the CDR3 reads TGCGCCAGCAGCGGGGAGTACGGCGGCTACACCTTC. Protein sequence: CASSGEYGGYTF. The chain links TRBV5-1 to TRBJ1-2; D remains unclear. CDR1 and CDR2 (germline): SGHRS, YFSETQ. The length of the CDR3 is 12 residues. Trimming left V 4 bases short and J 8 bases short, with 12 bases between. Full variable domain (outside the CDR3, taken from reference TRBV5-1 and TRBJ1-2): KAGVTQTPRYLIKTRGQQVTLSCSPISGHRSVSWYQQTPGQGLQFLFEYFSETQRNKGNFPGRFSGRQFSNSRSEMNVSTLELGDSALYLCASSGEYGGYTFGSGTRLTVV.

The gene calls are TRBV30 and TRBJ2-7, with 8 bases fitting TRBD1. V gave up 3 bases and J gave up 3 bases; unmatched junction bases: 7. The V gene's germline CDR1 is GTSNPN and CDR2 SVGIG (reference sequence). This CDR3 spans 14 amino acids. The CDR3 DNA follows: TGTGCCTGGAGCGGGGACAGGATTCACTACGAGCAGTACTTC. This codes for CAWSGDRIHYEQYF.

This clone was seen more than once but under ten times. V usage is TRBV19 and J usage is TRBJ1-1; weak D call: TRBD1 (6 bases). The V gene lost 7 bases and the J gene lost 0 bases, with 15 bases spanning the gap. The CDR3 loop spans 15 amino acids. Per the germline V gene, CDR1 is LNHDA and CDR2 is SQIVND (reference sequence). CDR3 coding DNA: TGTGCCAGTAAAACGATGGGGGCAATGAACACTGAAGCTTTCTTT. Translating it yields CASKTMGAMNTEAFF.

The chain employs TRBV6-1 and TRBJ2-5; tentative D call: TRBD2 (5 bases). This CDR3 region has 17 residues. Trimming stripped 2 bases from V and 6 bases from J, with 22 bases between. From germline, CDR1 is MNHNS and CDR2 SASEGT. The CDR3: CASSENNSGKGQKTQYF. The DNA of the CDR3 is TGTGCCAGCAGTGAAAATAATTCGGGAAAGGGCCAGAAGACCCAGTACTTC.

V usage is TRBV6-2 or TRBV6-3 and J usage is TRBJ2-7, with 12 bases matching TRBD2. The CDR3 has 16 residues. After removal of 4 bases from V and 4 bases from J, the junction contained 8 bases not matched to a gene. CDR1 is MNHEY and CDR2 is SVGEGT in the germline V gene. The CDR3 coding sequence is TGTGCCAGCAGTTCATCCCCGACTAGCGGGGGATACGAGCAGTACTTC. This codes for CASSSSPTSGGYEQYF.

The rearrangement joins TRBV2 to TRBJ1-6; D not resolved. V was shortened by 10 bases and J by 9 bases, with 16 bases between the two germline ends. CDR3 length: 13 amino acids. Per germline, CDR1 SNHLY and CDR2 FYNNEI. CDR3 nucleotide sequence: TGTGCCATCCGCGGGTACGAGGGTTCACCCCTCCACTTT. Amino acids: CAIRGYEGSPLHF.

The rearrangement links TRBV27 to TRBJ2-5, with 7 bases fitting TRBD1. The CDR3 totals 15 residues. The V gene end was trimmed by 2 bases and the J gene end by 0 bases; junction bases not matched to a gene: 3. Germline V CDR1 and CDR2: MNHEY, SMNVEV (reference sequence). CDR3 sequence reads: CASSLLGQDQETQYF. The CDR3 bases are TGTGCCAGCAGTTTACTCGGACAGGACCAAGAGACCCAGTACTTC.

This chain connects TRBV6-6 to TRBJ1-2; 8 bases fit TRBD1. The CDR3 consists of 13 residues. CDR1 and CDR2 (germline): MNHNY, SVGAGI (reference sequence). V lost 6 bases, J lost 5 bases, and 5 bases stayed unmatched. The CDR3 bases are TGTGCCAGCAGCTCGGACAGGGAGTATGGCTACACCTTC. It yields the protein CASSSDREYGYTF.

The J gene is TRBJ2-2, the V gene TRBV7-6, with D possibly being TRBD1 (5 bases). V was clipped by 7 bases and J by 5 bases, with 20 bases between them. The CDR3 runs 16 residues. CDR1 and CDR2 (germline): SGHVS, FNYEAQ. The CDR3, as DNA: TGTGCCAGCACCCTTTTGGGGCAGGGCATAACCGGGGAGCTGTTTTTT. Translating it yields CASTLLGQGITGELFF.